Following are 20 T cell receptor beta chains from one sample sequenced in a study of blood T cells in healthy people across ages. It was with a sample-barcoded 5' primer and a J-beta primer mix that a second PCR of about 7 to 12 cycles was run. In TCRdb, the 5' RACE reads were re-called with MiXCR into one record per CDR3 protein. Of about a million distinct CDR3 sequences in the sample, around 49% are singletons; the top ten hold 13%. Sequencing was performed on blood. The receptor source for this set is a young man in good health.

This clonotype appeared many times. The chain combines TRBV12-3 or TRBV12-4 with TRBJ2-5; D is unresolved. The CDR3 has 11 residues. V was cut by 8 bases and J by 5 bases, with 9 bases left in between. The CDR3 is CASRGGETQYF. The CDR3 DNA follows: TGTGCCAGCCGCGGTGGGGAGACCCAGTACTTC.

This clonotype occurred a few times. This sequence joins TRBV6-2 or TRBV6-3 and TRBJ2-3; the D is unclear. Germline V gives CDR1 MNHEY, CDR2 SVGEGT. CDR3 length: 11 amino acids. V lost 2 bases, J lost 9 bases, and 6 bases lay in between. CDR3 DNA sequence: TGTGCCAGCAGTTACCCGACCACGCAGTATTTT. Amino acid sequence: CASSYPTTQYF.

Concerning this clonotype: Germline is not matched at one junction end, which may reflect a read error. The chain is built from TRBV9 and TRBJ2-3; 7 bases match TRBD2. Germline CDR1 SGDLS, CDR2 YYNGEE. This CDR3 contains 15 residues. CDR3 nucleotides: TGTGCCGGCAGCGTTCCTAGCGGTAGCACAGATACGCAGTATTTT. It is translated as CAGSVPSGSTDTQYF.

Here the CDR3 DNA reads TGTGCCAGCAGTTCGGAACAGGGGGCGGGCGAGCAGTACTTC. Protein: CASSSEQGAGEQYF. The chain recombines TRBV27 with TRBJ2-7; 9 bases align to TRBD1. V trimming: 4 bases; J trimming: 6 bases; junction bases outside the gene matches: 7. Germline V gene data show CDR1 as MNHEY and CDR2 as SMNVEV (reference sequence). The CDR3 has 14 amino acids.

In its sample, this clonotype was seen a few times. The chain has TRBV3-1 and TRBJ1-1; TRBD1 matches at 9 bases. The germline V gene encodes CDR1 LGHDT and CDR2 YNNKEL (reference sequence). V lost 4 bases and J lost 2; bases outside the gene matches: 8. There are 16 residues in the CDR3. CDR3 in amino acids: CASSPDRGLRNTEAFF. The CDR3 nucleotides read TGTGCCAGCAGCCCCGACAGGGGGTTACGTAACACTGAAGCTTTCTTT.

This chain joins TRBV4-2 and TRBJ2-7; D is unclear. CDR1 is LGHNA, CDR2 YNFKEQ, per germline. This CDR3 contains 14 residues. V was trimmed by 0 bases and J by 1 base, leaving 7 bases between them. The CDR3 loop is CASSQEGRSYEQYF. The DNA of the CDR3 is TGTGCCAGCAGCCAAGAGGGTAGGTCCTACGAGCAGTACTTC.

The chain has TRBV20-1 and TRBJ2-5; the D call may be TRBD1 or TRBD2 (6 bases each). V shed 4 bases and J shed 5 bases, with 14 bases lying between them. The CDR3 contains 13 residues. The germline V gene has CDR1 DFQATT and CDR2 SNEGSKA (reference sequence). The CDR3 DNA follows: TGCAGTGCTAATGGGGGGCTGCGGGAGACCCAGTACTTC. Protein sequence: CSANGGLRETQYF.

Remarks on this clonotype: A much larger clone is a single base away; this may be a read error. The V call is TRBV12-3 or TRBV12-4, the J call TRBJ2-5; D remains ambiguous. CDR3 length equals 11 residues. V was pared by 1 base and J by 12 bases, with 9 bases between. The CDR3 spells CASSLELAKYF. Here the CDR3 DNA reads TGTGCCAGCAGTTTAGAGTTGGCCAAGTACTTC.

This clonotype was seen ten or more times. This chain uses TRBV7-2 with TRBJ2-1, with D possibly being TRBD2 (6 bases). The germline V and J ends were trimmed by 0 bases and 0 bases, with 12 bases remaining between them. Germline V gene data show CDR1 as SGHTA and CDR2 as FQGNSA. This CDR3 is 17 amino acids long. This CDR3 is CASSLALRGVSYNEQFF. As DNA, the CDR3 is TGTGCCAGCAGCTTAGCACTGCGGGGCGTCTCCTACAATGAGCAGTTCTTC.

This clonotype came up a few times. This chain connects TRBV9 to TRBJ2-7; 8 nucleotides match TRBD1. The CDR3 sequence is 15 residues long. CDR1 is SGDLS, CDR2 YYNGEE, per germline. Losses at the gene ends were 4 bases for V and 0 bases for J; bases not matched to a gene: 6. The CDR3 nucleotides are TGTGCCAGCAGCCCCTGGGACAGGAGCTCCTACGAGCAGTACTTC. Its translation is CASSPWDRSSYEQYF.

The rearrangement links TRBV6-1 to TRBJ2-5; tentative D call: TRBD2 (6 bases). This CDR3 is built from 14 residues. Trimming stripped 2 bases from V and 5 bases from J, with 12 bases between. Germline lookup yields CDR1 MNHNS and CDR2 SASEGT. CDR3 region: CASSEWDFEETQYF. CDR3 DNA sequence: TGTGCCAGCAGTGAATGGGACTTTGAGGAGACCCAGTACTTC.

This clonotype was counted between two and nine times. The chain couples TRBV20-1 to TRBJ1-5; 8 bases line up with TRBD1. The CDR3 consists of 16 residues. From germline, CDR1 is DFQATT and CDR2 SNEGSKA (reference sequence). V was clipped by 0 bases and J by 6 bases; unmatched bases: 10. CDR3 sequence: CSARDWGQGALQPQHF. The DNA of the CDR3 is TGCAGTGCTAGAGATTGGGGCCAGGGGGCCCTTCAGCCCCAGCATTTT.

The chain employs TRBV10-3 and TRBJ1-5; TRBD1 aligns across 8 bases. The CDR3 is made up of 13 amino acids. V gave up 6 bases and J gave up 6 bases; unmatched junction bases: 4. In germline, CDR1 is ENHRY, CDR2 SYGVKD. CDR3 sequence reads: CAIRTGAGQPQHF. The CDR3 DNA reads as TGTGCCATCAGGACAGGGGCGGGTCAGCCCCAGCATTTT.

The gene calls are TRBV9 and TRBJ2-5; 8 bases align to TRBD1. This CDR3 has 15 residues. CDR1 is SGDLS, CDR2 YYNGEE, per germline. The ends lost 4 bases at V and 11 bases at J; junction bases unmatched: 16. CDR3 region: CASSPRTGPGNEQYF. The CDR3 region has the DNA TGTGCCAGCAGCCCCAGGACAGGGCCGGGGAATGAGCAGTACTTC.

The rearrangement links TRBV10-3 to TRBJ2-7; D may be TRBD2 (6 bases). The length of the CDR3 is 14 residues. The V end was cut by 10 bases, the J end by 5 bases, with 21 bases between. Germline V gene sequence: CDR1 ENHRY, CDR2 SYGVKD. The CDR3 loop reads CATVSAGRSHEQYF. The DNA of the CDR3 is TGTGCCACAGTTTCGGCAGGGAGGTCCCACGAGCAGTACTTC.

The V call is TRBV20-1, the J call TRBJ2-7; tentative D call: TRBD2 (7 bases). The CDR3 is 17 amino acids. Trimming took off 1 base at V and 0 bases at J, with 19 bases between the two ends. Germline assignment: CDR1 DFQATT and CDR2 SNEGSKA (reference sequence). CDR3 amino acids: CSARVAGAISSSYEQYF. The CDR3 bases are TGCAGTGCTAGAGTTGCGGGGGCCATTTCGAGCTCCTACGAGCAGTACTTC.

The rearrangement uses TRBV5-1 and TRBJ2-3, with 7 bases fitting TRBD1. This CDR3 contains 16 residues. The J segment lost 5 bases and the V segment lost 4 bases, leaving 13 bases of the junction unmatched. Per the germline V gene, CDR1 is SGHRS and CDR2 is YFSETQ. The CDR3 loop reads CASSLGRDSQLDTQYF. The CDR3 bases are TGCGCCAGCAGCCTCGGCCGGGACAGCCAACTAGATACGCAGTATTTT.

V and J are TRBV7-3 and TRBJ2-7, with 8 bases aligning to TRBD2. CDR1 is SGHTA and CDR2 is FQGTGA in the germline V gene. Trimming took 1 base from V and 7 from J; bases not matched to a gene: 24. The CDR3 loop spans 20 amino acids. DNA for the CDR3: TGTGCCAGCAGCTTAAAGACCGGAGTATTCGACGGGGGGGCAGGCAATGAGCAGTACTTC. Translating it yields CASSLKTGVFDGGAGNEQYF.

The CDR3 sequence: CASSSSSYDMNTEAFF. The CDR3 DNA reads TGTGCCAGCTCATCCTCCTCCTACGATATGAACACTGAAGCTTTCTTT. This chain links TRBV18 with TRBJ1-1; no reliable D call. V was clipped by 5 bases and J by 0 bases, with 16 bases between them. The CDR3 totals 16 residues. Germline CDR1 KGHSH, CDR2 LQKENI. Supplemented by reference TRBV18 and TRBJ1-1, the full variable domain reads NAGVMQNPRHLVRRRGQEARLRCSPMKGHSHVYWYRQLPEEGLKFMVYLQKENIIDESGMPKERFSAEFPKEGPSILRIQQVVRGDSAAYFCASSSSSYDMNTEAFFGQGTRLTVV.

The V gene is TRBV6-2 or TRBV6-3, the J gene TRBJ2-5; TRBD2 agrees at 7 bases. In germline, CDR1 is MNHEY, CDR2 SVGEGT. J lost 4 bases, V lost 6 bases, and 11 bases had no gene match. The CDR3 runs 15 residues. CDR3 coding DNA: TGTGCCAGCAGCACCGAGGGAGCGGGGACAGAGACCCAGTACTTC. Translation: CASSTEGAGTETQYF.